The sequence of this TCR beta chain was determined in a study of OX40 agonist ivuxolimab in advanced cancers. Sequenced by immunoSEQ multiplex PCR; TCRdb stores in-frame clones only, minus some. The sample records approximately 120,000 clones, 85% to 95% being singletons. Germline-derived CDR1 and CDR2 are SSHAT and FNYEAQ (reference sequence). This CDR3 has 11 amino acids. The chain is built from TRBV7-7 and TRBJ1-2; TRBD1 aligns across 8 bases. The starting material was CD4+ or CD8+ T cells sorted from blood, obtained in a trial of the OX40 agonist ivuxolimab. This receptor was taken from an adult with an advanced solid tumor such as melanoma, head and neck, liver or kidney cancer. CDR3 protein: CAVGQDYGYTF. As DNA, the CDR3 is TGTGCTGTGGGACAGGACTATGGCTACACCTTC. Full variable domain (missing parts from reference TRBV7-7 and TRBJ1-2): GAGVSQSPRYKVTKRGQDVTLRCDPISSHATLYWYQQALGQGPEFLTYFNYEAQPDKSGLPSDRFSAERPEGSISTLTIQRTEQRDSAMYRCAVGQDYGYTFGSGTRLTVV.